Each of the 30 T cell receptor beta chains below was sequenced from the same sample in a study of blood T cell repertoires in COVID-19. Libraries were prepared by immunoSEQ multiplex PCR; TCRdb keeps only in-frame clonotypes and omits some of them. Here the sample spans 250,000 to 300,000 clones, roughly 91% being singletons. The sequenced material came from PBMCs or T cells enriched from blood (not recorded which). The receptors stem from a middle-aged woman with acute COVID-19.

V gene TRBV7-9 combines with J gene TRBJ2-1; 9 positions agree with TRBD1. This CDR3 has 17 residues. V lost 6 bases to trimming and J lost 10 bases; unmatched junction nucleotides: 19. Germline V gives CDR1 SEHNR, CDR2 FQNEAQ (reference sequence). Written as DNA, the CDR3 is TGTGCCAGCAGTCTCAAACCTGGGACAGGGAAAGCTCGGGAGCAGTTCTTC. This sequence encodes CASSLKPGTGKAREQFF.

This clone was detected ten times or more. The DNA for the CDR3 is TGCAGCGTTGAAAGGCAGGACAATGAGCAGTTCTTC. Protein: CSVERQDNEQFF. The chain employs TRBV29-1 and TRBJ2-1; D ambiguous. Trimming removed 2 bases at V and 5 bases at J, with 7 bases between. Germline-derived CDR1 and CDR2 are SQVTM and ANQGSEA. The CDR3 loop spans 12 amino acids.

The chain uses TRBV6-5 and TRBJ2-3, with TRBD1 identical over 9 bases. Per germline, CDR1 MNHEY and CDR2 SVGAGI. Losses at the gene ends were 5 bases for V and 1 base for J; bases not matched to a gene: 4. The CDR3 contains 15 residues. CDR3 amino acids: CASSNRGPGTDTQYF. The CDR3 DNA reads TGTGCCAGCAGTAACAGGGGGCCGGGCACAGATACGCAGTATTTT.

The CDR3 DNA reads TGTGCCAGCAGCGTCCGGGACAGTGCGGAGACCCAGTACTTC. It codes for CASSVRDSAETQYF. This chain links TRBV9 with TRBJ2-5, with TRBD1 matching over 7 bases. The germline V gene has CDR1 SGDLS and CDR2 YYNGEE. The CDR3 runs 14 residues. Losses at the gene ends were 2 bases for V and 5 bases for J; bases not matched to a gene: 6.

The J gene is TRBJ1-4, the V gene TRBV7-9; D perhaps matches TRBD1 (5 bases). V lost 1 base and J lost 5, with 8 bases in between. Germline lookup yields CDR1 SEHNR and CDR2 FQNEAQ (reference sequence). The CDR3 is made up of 14 amino acids. The DNA of the CDR3 is TGTGCCAGCAGCTTAGGGGGGAGGAATGAAAAACTGTTTTTT. It codes for CASSLGGRNEKLFF.

This rearrangement joins TRBV14 to TRBJ2-1; 10 bases align to TRBD2. Germline V gives CDR1 SGHDN, CDR2 FVKESK. The V and J ends lost 4 bases and 9 bases, in that order; junction bases with no gene match: 9. The CDR3 is made up of 15 amino acids. The CDR3 coding sequence is TGTGCCAGCAGCCCGCAAGCGGGAGGGCCGAGTGAGCAGTTCTTC. It is translated as CASSPQAGGPSEQFF.

The genes are TRBV28 and TRBJ1-1; no clear D gene. Germline CDR1 and CDR2: MDHEN and SYDVKM. The ends were cut back, 5 bases at V and 10 bases at J, with 14 bases in the middle. The CDR3 consists of 12 residues. The CDR3 protein is CASSNSNGRAFF. The CDR3, as DNA: TGTGCCAGCAGTAATTCTAATGGGAGAGCTTTCTTT.

In its sample, this clone was seen a few times. The chain uses TRBV7-3 and TRBJ1-2; TRBD1 aligns across 7 bases. V gave up 5 bases and J gave up 8 bases; unmatched junction bases: 8. Per germline, CDR1 SGHTA and CDR2 FQGTGA. CDR3 length equals 13 residues. This CDR3 is CASSHKGAFGYTF. The CDR3 DNA is TGTGCCAGCAGCCACAAGGGGGCGTTCGGCTACACCTTC.

This clone was counted at least ten times. J is TRBJ1-5 and V is TRBV15; 10 bases line up with TRBD1. Germline assignment: CDR1 LNHNV and CDR2 YYDKDF (reference sequence). The J segment lost 4 bases and the V segment lost 11 bases, leaving 8 bases of the junction unmatched. The CDR3 extends over 14 amino acids. CDR3: CACSGTGANQPQHF. The DNA for the CDR3 is TGTGCCTGCTCCGGGACAGGGGCAAATCAGCCCCAGCATTTT.

V and J are TRBV19 and TRBJ1-3; D is unresolved. The V end lost 6 bases, the J end lost 0 bases, and 12 bases lay between the germline ends. The CDR3 is 15 amino acids. Germline assignment: CDR1 LNHDA and CDR2 SQIVND (reference sequence). The CDR3 coding sequence is TGTGCCAGTAGCCCGACCCGGAGCTCTGGAAACACCATATATTTT. Translated: CASSPTRSSGNTIYF.

The rearrangement joins TRBV9 to TRBJ2-2, with D perhaps TRBD2 (6 bases). The V end lost 0 bases, the J end lost 3 bases, and 15 bases lay between the germline ends. The CDR3 has 17 amino acids. Germline CDR1 reads SGDLS; CDR2 reads YYNGEE. CDR3: CASSVEEVAADTGELFF. CDR3 nucleotides: TGTGCCAGCAGCGTAGAGGAGGTAGCGGCTGACACCGGGGAGCTGTTTTTT.

This chain links TRBV27 with TRBJ2-2, with D possibly TRBD1 on 8 matching bases. CDR3 length: 20 amino acids. Trimming took off 7 bases at V and 1 base at J, with 28 bases between the two ends. In germline, CDR1 is MNHEY, CDR2 SMNVEV (reference sequence). The CDR3 reads CASKTSNRGGLAWNTGELFF. DNA of the CDR3: TGTGCCAGCAAAACCTCAAACAGGGGGGGGTTAGCGTGGAACACCGGGGAGCTGTTTTTT.

This clone has only one observation. The chain carries TRBV2 and TRBJ1-4; TRBD1 is a possible D gene (6 bases). The CDR3 is 12 residues long. V lost 6 bases, J lost 15 bases, and 17 bases lay in between. Per the germline V gene, CDR1 is SNHLY and CDR2 is FYNNEI. The CDR3 DNA reads TGTGCCAGCAGCCCCTCCGGGGGGGCTGTGTTTTTT. Protein product: CASSPSGGAVFF.

V is TRBV7-3 and J is TRBJ2-7, with 8 bases aligning to TRBD1. Looked up from germline, CDR1 is SGHTA and CDR2 is FQGTGA. The V gene end was trimmed by 5 bases and the J gene end by 6 bases; junction bases not matched to a gene: 3. This CDR3 is 12 amino acids long. The CDR3 sequence is CASSLTGVEQYF. CDR3 DNA sequence: TGTGCCAGCAGCCTGACAGGGGTCGAGCAGTACTTC. Looking up the rest from reference TRBV7-3 and TRBJ2-7 gives the full variable domain: GAGVSQTPSNKVTEKGKYVELRCDPISGHTALYWYRQSLGQGPEFLIYFQGTGAADDSGLPNDRFFAVRPEGSVSTLKIQRTERGDSAVYLCASSLTGVEQYFGPGTRLTVT.

The rearrangement joins TRBV27 to TRBJ1-4, with TRBD1 as a possible D gene (5 bases). The CDR3 covers 14 residues. V was cut by 4 bases and J by 6 bases, with 12 bases left in between. Germline CDR1 MNHEY, CDR2 SMNVEV (reference sequence). For the CDR3, the DNA is TGTGCCAGCAGTTCGGACACGGGTGATGAAAAACTGTTTTTT. Amino acids: CASSSDTGDEKLFF.

The V call is TRBV5-1, the J call TRBJ2-7; 8 positions agree with TRBD1. The CDR3 is made up of 13 amino acids. With 4 bases clipped from V and 5 bases from J, the junction kept 5 bases outside the gene matches. The germline gives CDR1 SGHRS, CDR2 YFSETQ. The CDR3 nucleotides are TGCGCCAGCAGCCGGACAGGGTCCCACGAGCAGTACTTC. It specifies CASSRTGSHEQYF.

This clone came up once. This chain joins TRBV15 and TRBJ2-7, with D perhaps TRBD2 (6 bases). CDR1 LNHNV and CDR2 YYDKDF come from the germline V gene (reference sequence). V was clipped by 3 bases and J by 7 bases, with 13 bases between them. CDR3 length equals 13 residues. CDR3 loop: CATSRGGAREQYF. DNA of the CDR3: TGTGCCACCAGCAGGGGAGGAGCGAGGGAGCAGTACTTC.

The rearrangement uses TRBV19 and TRBJ1-2, with a tentative D call TRBD1 (5 bases). CDR1 and CDR2 (germline): LNHDA, SQIVND (reference sequence). CDR3 length: 14 amino acids. The V end lost 7 bases, the J end lost 2 bases, and 14 bases lay between the germline ends. This chain's CDR3 is CASTFGATNYGYTF. CDR3 DNA: TGTGCCAGTACTTTTGGGGCGACCAACTATGGCTACACCTTC.

The chain carries TRBV7-2 and TRBJ1-5; D call uncertain. Germline loops: CDR1 SGHTA, CDR2 FQGNSA. The CDR3 totals 14 residues. V dropped 1 base and J dropped 3 bases, with 7 bases sitting between them. The CDR3 DNA follows: TGTGCCAGCAGCTTAGGAGGGTACAATCAGCCCCAGCATTTT. Its translation is CASSLGGYNQPQHF.

The genes are TRBV5-1 and TRBJ2-3; tentatively, D is TRBD2 (5 bases). V lost 4 bases, J lost 5 bases, and 23 bases lay in between. CDR3 size: 17 residues. From germline, CDR1 is SGHRS and CDR2 YFSETQ. In DNA form, the CDR3 reads TGCGCCAGCAGCCCCTTGACGGCTTCGAGGGCGGGAGATACGCAGTATTTT. Its translation is CASSPLTASRAGDTQYF.

The chain recombines TRBV7-9 with TRBJ2-7, with 8 bases that match TRBD1. Germline-derived CDR1 and CDR2 are SEHNR and FQNEAQ (reference sequence). V dropped 5 bases and J dropped 6; count of bases not matched to a gene: 12. CDR3 length equals 15 residues. DNA for the CDR3: TGTGCCAGCAGCCCACATGGGACAGGTCTCCTCGAGCAGTACTTC. This sequence encodes CASSPHGTGLLEQYF.

The V gene is TRBV27, the J gene TRBJ1-2, with D possibly matching TRBD1 (6 bases). Germline loops: CDR1 MNHEY, CDR2 SMNVEV (reference sequence). The CDR3 is 14 amino acids. The ends were cut back, 8 bases at V and 0 bases at J, with 13 bases in the middle. The CDR3 protein is CASRGGGTNYGYTF. The DNA of the CDR3 is TGTGCCAGCCGGGGGGGCGGTACTAACTATGGCTACACCTTC.

V usage is TRBV19 and J usage is TRBJ1-2; maybe TRBD1 (6 bases). Germline V gene sequence: CDR1 LNHDA, CDR2 SQIVND (reference sequence). Trimming removed 7 bases at V and 2 bases at J, with 17 bases between. This CDR3 contains 15 residues. The CDR3 spells CASTATGSLNYGYTF. CDR3 bases: TGTGCCAGTACCGCGACAGGCTCCCTCAACTATGGCTACACCTTC.

The chain couples TRBV28 to TRBJ1-2; 10 positions match TRBD1. Germline loops: CDR1 MDHEN, CDR2 SYDVKM. This CDR3 has 15 amino acids. J was trimmed by 4 bases and V by 5 bases; bases with no gene match: 7. CDR3 coding DNA: TGTGCCAGCAGTCCGATCGACAGGGGGCCCTATGGCTACACCTTC. This gives the protein CASSPIDRGPYGYTF.

This chain joins TRBV5-1 and TRBJ2-7, with D maybe TRBD2 (6 bases). V lost 1 base, J lost 4 bases, and 15 bases lay in between. The CDR3 sequence is 15 residues long. Germline V gene lookup returns CDR1 SGHRS and CDR2 YFSETQ. This CDR3 reads CASSLTGTPKYEQYF. In nucleotides, the CDR3 is TGCGCCAGCAGCTTGACCGGGACTCCCAAATACGAGCAGTACTTC.

The V call is TRBV28, the J call TRBJ1-5; no clear D gene. Germline V lookup: CDR1 MDHEN, CDR2 SYDVKM. V lost 7 bases and J lost 6, with 10 bases in between. The CDR3 length is 12 residues. CDR3 DNA: TGTGCCAGCACCCTCCCGTCTCAGCCCCAGCATTTT. Protein product: CASTLPSQPQHF.

The chain has TRBV2 and TRBJ2-3; 11 nucleotides agree with TRBD2. Germline V gene data show CDR1 as SNHLY and CDR2 as FYNNEI. CDR3 size: 15 residues. The trim removed 6 bases at V and 4 bases at J, leaving 6 bases unmatched. In DNA form, the CDR3 reads TGTGCCAGCAGATTAGTAGCGGGAGGGGCAGATACGCAGTATTTT. Residues: CASRLVAGGADTQYF.

The chain employs TRBV19 and TRBJ1-3; D is unresolved. This CDR3 has 13 residues. CDR1 and CDR2 (germline): LNHDA, SQIVND (reference sequence). Trimming removed 5 bases at V and 3 bases at J, with 8 bases between. CDR3 coding DNA: TGTGCCAGTAGTTTCGGTCGTGGAAACACCATATATTTT. Protein product: CASSFGRGNTIYF.

This chain joins TRBV10-3 and TRBJ1-2; the match to TRBD1 covers 7 bases. Trimming at V came to 0 bases and at J to 3 bases, leaving 16 bases not matched to a gene. The CDR3 extends over 19 amino acids. Germline CDR1 ENHRY, CDR2 SYGVKD. CDR3 sequence reads: CAISESRGTDPPIDYGYTF. DNA of the CDR3: TGTGCCATCAGTGAGTCGAGAGGGACAGACCCACCGATCGACTATGGCTACACCTTC.

V gene TRBV14 combines with J gene TRBJ1-1; D unresolved. Trimming removed 0 bases at V and 0 bases at J, with 8 bases between. Germline values: CDR1 SGHDN, CDR2 FVKESK. The CDR3 extends over 15 amino acids. The chain's CDR3 is CASSQDLGVNTEAFF. CDR3 bases: TGTGCCAGCAGCCAAGACCTAGGAGTGAACACTGAAGCTTTCTTT. Complete variable domain (other parts from reference TRBV14 and TRBJ1-1): EAGVTQFPSHSVIEKGQTVTLRCDPISGHDNLYWYRRVMGKEIKFLLHFVKESKQDESGMPNNRFLAERTGGTYSTLKVQPAELEDSGVYFCASSQDLGVNTEAFFGQGTRLTVV.